This T cell receptor beta chain is from a study of response to subunit inactivated influenza vaccine (dated by TCRdb to the late 2010s). Context from the whole study: To follow how T cells responded to a trivalent subunit inactivated influenza vaccine, the researchers relied on deep quantitative profiling of the T cell receptor repertoire. Broad study findings and their caveats: The authors suggested that each seasonal influenza vaccination may recruit only a limited number of new T cells.

The germline V gene yields SGHTA for CDR1 and FQGNSA for CDR2. Germline trimming amounts to 5 bases on V and 5 bases on J, with 3 as the count of junction bases outside the gene matches. The CDR3 goes from the cysteine to the phenylalanine over 14 residues. Of the read, only the CDR3 DNA is kept; its 42 bases are in frame from base 1. A word on this clonotype: Its antigen remains undetermined. Base qualities are not at hand, and no much larger clone is one base apart.

Library creation used RT-PCR. The data were produced on an Illumina HiSeq 2500. The public reads were reprocessed in TCRdb via fastp at Q25 and MiXCR, keeping in-frame beta chains. Each record represents a unique CDR3 protein, reported with the most common genes and DNA among its rows. The sample table shows roughly 650,000 distinct CDR3 sequences, and about 14% are seen once. Together, the top ten hold about 7.4% of the sample. This chain is built from TRBV7-2 and TRBJ2-3, with TRBD2 identical over 11 junction bases. The sequence was collected from a man aged 50 to 60 who received an inactivated influenza vaccine. Donor details come from another sample of the same person, matched by shared clones. The starting material was PBMCs from blood, obtained around 14 days before vaccination. For the CDR3, the sequence is CASSPGLAEDTQYF. In nucleotides, the sequence is TGTGCCAGCAGCCCGGGACTAGCGGAAGATACGCAGTATTTT. The full variable domain, completed from the reference TRBV7-2 and TRBJ2-3 proteins outside the CDR3, reads GAGVSQSPSNKVTEKGKDVELRCDPISGHTALYWYRQSLGQGLEFLIYFQGNSAPDKSGLPSDRFSAERTGGSVSTLTIQRTQQEDSAVYLCASSPGLAEDTQYFGPGTRLTVL.